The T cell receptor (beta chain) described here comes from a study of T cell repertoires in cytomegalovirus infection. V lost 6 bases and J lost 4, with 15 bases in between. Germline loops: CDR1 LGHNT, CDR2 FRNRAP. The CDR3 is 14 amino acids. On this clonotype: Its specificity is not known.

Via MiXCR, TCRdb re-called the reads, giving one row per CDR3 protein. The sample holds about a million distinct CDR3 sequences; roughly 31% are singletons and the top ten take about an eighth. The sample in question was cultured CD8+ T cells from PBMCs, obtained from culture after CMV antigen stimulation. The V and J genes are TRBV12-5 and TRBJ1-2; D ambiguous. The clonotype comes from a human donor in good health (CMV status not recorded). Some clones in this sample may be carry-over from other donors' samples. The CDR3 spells CASGHSANLYGYTF. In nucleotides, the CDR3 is TGTGCTAGTGGCCATTCAGCGAATCTCTATGGCTACACCTTC.